The 16 T cell receptor beta chains below come from one sample, sequenced in a study of CD8 T cells in ankylosing spondylitis. One entry per CDR3 protein, called by TCRdb with MiXCR from the 5' RACE reads. This sample has under 55,000 distinct CDR3 sequences, with about 7.8% found just once. Sequenced sample: blood, either unsorted or a sorted T cell fraction (not recorded which). These receptors all stem from a female donor with ankylosing spondylitis or in good health (not recorded which).

This clonotype came up many times. The chain joins TRBV7-2 to TRBJ1-1; D gene unclear. Germline lookup yields CDR1 SGHTA and CDR2 FQGNSA. The CDR3 runs 14 residues. Deletions cut 8 bases from V and 6 bases from J, with 19 bases between. CDR3 sequence: CASQNRLPISEAFF. CDR3 coding DNA: TGTGCCAGCCAGAATCGGCTACCCATTTCTGAAGCTTTCTTT.

This clonotype was found many times. V is TRBV5-1 and J is TRBJ1-2; unclear D gene. This CDR3 contains 15 residues. Germline V gene data show CDR1 as SGHRS and CDR2 as YFSETQ. Trimming removed 2 bases at V and 2 bases at J, with 13 bases between. The CDR3 bases are TGCGCCAGCAGCTTATCGGGCAGGCCAAACTATGGCTACACCTTC. As protein: CASSLSGRPNYGYTF.

This clonotype showed up many times. V usage is TRBV10-3 and J usage is TRBJ2-7; D uncertain. The CDR3 has 11 amino acids. Germline loops: CDR1 ENHRY, CDR2 SYGVKD. Trimming took 3 bases from V and 3 from J, leaving 3 bases between them. Here the CDR3 reads CAISDNYEQYF. The CDR3 DNA follows: TGTGCCATCAGTGATAACTACGAGCAGTACTTC.

This clonotype was found many times. The chain couples TRBV11-2 to TRBJ2-1, with 9 bases that match TRBD1. This CDR3 region has 14 residues. Germline V gene sequence: CDR1 SGHAT, CDR2 FQNNGV. The V gene end was trimmed by 3 bases and the J gene end by 10 bases; junction bases not matched to a gene: 7. CDR3 nucleotide sequence: TGTGCCAGCAGCTTGGACAGGGGTAAAGGGGAGCAGTTCTTC. Translating it yields CASSLDRGKGEQFF.

This clonotype was found many times. V usage is TRBV20-1 and J usage is TRBJ1-6; TRBD1 agrees at 7 bases. The V segment lost 1 base and the J segment 7 bases; nucleotides outside the gene matches: 10. CDR1 and CDR2 (germline): DFQATT, SNEGSKA (reference sequence). The CDR3 length is 16 residues. DNA of the CDR3: TGCAGTGCTAGAGGGACTCAGGGGGTGAGGAATTCACCCCTCCACTTT. Translation gives CSARGTQGVRNSPLHF.

This clonotype has at least ten counts. The junction departs from the called germline gene at one end, perhaps through a read error. The chain is built from TRBV7-7 and TRBJ2-1; D is unresolved. The CDR3 has 15 residues. CDR1 is SSHAT, CDR2 FNYEAQ, per germline (reference sequence). CDR3 sequence: CASSLVTTPYNEQFF. As DNA, the CDR3 is TGTGCTAGCAGCTTAGTTACTACCCCCTACAATGAGCAGTTCTTC.

In this sample, this clonotype turned up many times. This chain joins TRBV6-1 and TRBJ2-3; 8 bases align to TRBD2. The V and J ends lost 6 bases and 4 bases, in that order; junction bases with no gene match: 6. Germline V gene data show CDR1 as MNHNS and CDR2 as SASEGT. The CDR3 is made up of 14 amino acids. This CDR3 is CASRQRGSADTQYF. Here the CDR3 DNA reads TGTGCCAGCAGACAGCGGGGGAGTGCAGATACGCAGTATTTT.

This clonotype was detected many times. CDR3 residues: CSVGDVTANTEAFF. CDR3 coding DNA: TGCAGCGTTGGGGATGTGACAGCCAACACTGAAGCTTTCTTT. The rearrangement joins TRBV29-1 to TRBJ1-1, with D maybe TRBD1 (5 bases). The germline V and J ends were trimmed by 4 bases and 2 bases, with 14 bases remaining between them. The CDR3 runs to 14 residues. From germline, CDR1 is SQVTM and CDR2 ANQGSEA.

This clonotype has ten or more counts. The chain joins TRBV5-1 to TRBJ1-5; the match to TRBD1 covers 8 bases. The junction had 1 base not matched to a gene; V was cut back by 3 bases and J by 2 bases. Germline-derived CDR1 and CDR2 are SGHRS and YFSETQ. CDR3 length: 14 amino acids. CDR3 in DNA: TGCGCCAGCAGCTCGGGACAGGGCAATCAGCCCCAGCATTTT. This gives the protein CASSSGQGNQPQHF.

This clonotype was recorded many times. This chain uses TRBV3-1 with TRBJ1-4, with D hard to call. CDR3 size: 15 residues. V gave up 1 base and J gave up 8 bases, with 14 bases separating them. Germline values: CDR1 LGHDT, CDR2 YNNKEL (reference sequence). The CDR3 nucleotides read TGTGCCAGCAGCCAAGGGGTTCTCCAAGGGGAAAAACTGTTTTTT. Its protein is CASSQGVLQGEKLFF.

Many counts were recorded for this clonotype. The J gene is TRBJ2-7, the V gene TRBV12-3 or TRBV12-4; 10 bases align to TRBD1. Trimming cost V 3 bases and J 1 base; bases outside gene matches: 9. This CDR3 contains 17 residues. CDR3 amino acids: CASSFRSRDRGSYEQYF. The CDR3 coding sequence is TGTGCCAGCAGTTTCCGGAGCCGGGACAGGGGTTCCTACGAGCAGTACTTC.

The chain employs TRBV12-3 or TRBV12-4 and TRBJ2-5, with TRBD2 as a possible D gene (6 bases). The ends were cut back, 5 bases at V and 7 bases at J, with 17 bases in the middle. CDR3 size: 14 residues. The CDR3 is CASSLGTGEATQYF. In DNA form, the CDR3 reads TGTGCCAGCAGTCTGGGGACGGGGGAAGCGACCCAGTACTTC.

This clonotype was detected many times. The chain joins TRBV5-1 to TRBJ2-6; D could derive from TRBD1 or TRBD2 (5 bases each). The CDR3 sequence is 18 residues long. Looked up from germline, CDR1 is SGHRS and CDR2 is YFSETQ. V was shortened by 4 bases and J by 0 bases, with 17 bases between the two germline ends. The CDR3 nucleotides read TGCGCCAGCAGCAGAAGCCGGGGCTCCCCCTCTGGGGCCAACGTCCTGACTTTC. Protein product: CASSRSRGSPSGANVLTF.

In the case of this clonotype: This may be a read error, as it is one base from a much larger clone. The V and J genes are TRBV12-5 and TRBJ2-7; weak D call: TRBD2 (5 bases). Per germline, CDR1 LGHNT and CDR2 FRNRAP. The CDR3 has 11 amino acids. The germline V and J ends were trimmed by 4 bases and 7 bases, with 8 bases remaining between them. The CDR3: CASGSSGEQYV. The CDR3 bases are TGTGCTAGTGGTTCGTCGGGGGAGCAGTACGTC.

The chain is built from TRBV7-2 and TRBJ2-3; no clear D. The CDR3 is made up of 15 amino acids. The germline gives CDR1 SGHTA, CDR2 FQGNSA. V dropped 3 bases and J dropped 1 base, with 11 bases sitting between them. CDR3 region: CASSFLVTGTDTQYF. CDR3 bases: TGTGCCAGCAGCTTCCTAGTGACGGGCACAGATACGCAGTATTTT.

This clonotype has ten or more counts. This rearrangement joins TRBV15 to TRBJ1-4; possibly TRBD1 for D (5 bases). This CDR3 has 14 residues. V was pared by 5 bases and J by 8 bases, with 15 bases between. Germline values: CDR1 LNHNV, CDR2 YYDKDF (reference sequence). The DNA for the CDR3 is TGTGCCACCAGCGGTTTATCGGACAACGAAAAACTGTTTTTT. Protein product: CATSGLSDNEKLFF.